One T cell receptor (beta chain) is described in this entry. The antigen is unknown. The data belong to a study of graft-versus-host responses after intestinal transplantation. Study-level background: Multivisceral, liver-intestinal, or isolated intestinal transplants were performed in recipients. All recipients got anti-thymocyte globulin induction, then tacrolimus and steroids for three to four years.

The study's findings and limits: The authors found GvH clones in recipient marrow, some appearing first in ileum or blood. Allograft graft-versus-host to host-versus-graft clonal ratios ran high in patients with graft-donor T cell macrochimerism.

TCRdb's table, derived via immunoSEQ multiplex PCR, lists solely in-frame clones and lacks some. The data contain tens of thousands of clones, about 89% of them singletons. Germline V gene sequence: CDR1 SNHLY, CDR2 FYNNEI. V lost 7 bases to trimming and J lost 5 bases, with 20 bases between them. CDR3 length: 15 residues. The clonotype comes from a human donor who was the organ donor for an intestinal transplant. This specimen consisted of unstimulated CD4+ T cells sorted from spleen or lymph node cells, obtained before transplant. V gene TRBV2 combines with J gene TRBJ1-2; maybe TRBD1 (6 bases). The CDR3 region is CASNGQPQFPYGYTF. DNA for the CDR3: TGTGCCAGCAACGGACAGCCTCAATTCCCTTATGGCTACACCTTC.